One sample yielded the 28 T cell receptor beta chains listed below, sequenced in a study of preoperative IRX-2 immunotherapy in early breast cancer (dated by TCRdb to the late 2010s). The sample's treatment or condition, from its label and the paper: preoperative locoregional IRX-2 cytokine immunotherapy. Library preparation employed the immunoSEQ multiplex PCR assay. Imported from immuneACCESS, the table was reduced by TCRdb to in-frame sequences with V and J called. These copies leave out some clones; in studies compared against another copy, an unresolved V gene accounts for under half, and the cause of the remainder is not known. The sample yields 1,000 or so clones; 70% to 75% were counted once. In total, the top ten clones hold approximately 8.1% of the sample. The sample was tumor tissue, taken before IRX-2 immunotherapy. The source of these receptors is a human donor with breast cancer.

This chain links TRBV11-3 with TRBJ1-5; D perhaps matches TRBD1 (6 bases). Per the germline V gene, CDR1 is SGHNT and CDR2 is YENEEA. Between the trimmed V and J ends, which lost 5 bases and 3 bases, there was a span of 11 bases. The CDR3 totals 14 residues. CDR3 DNA: TGTGCCAGCAGCCCCGGACAGTTCAATCAGCCCCAGCATTTT. As protein: CASSPGQFNQPQHF.

This chain uses TRBV10-2 with TRBJ2-5; tentative D call: TRBD2 (6 bases). The CDR3 extends over 13 amino acids. Germline assignment: CDR1 WSHSY and CDR2 SAAADI. V was cut by 8 bases and J by 1 base, with 11 bases left in between. CDR3 region: CASQEGGQETQYF. CDR3 DNA sequence: TGCGCCAGCCAGGAGGGAGGCCAAGAGACCCAGTACTTC.

The chain has TRBV14 and TRBJ1-1; D might be TRBD1 (6 bases). Germline assignment: CDR1 SGHDN and CDR2 FVKESK. CDR3 length equals 11 residues. V dropped 8 bases and J dropped 11 bases, with 15 bases sitting between them. In DNA form, the CDR3 reads TGTGCCAGCTCACCCCAGGGGACGGCTTTCTTT. Translating it yields CASSPQGTAFF.

J is TRBJ1-6 and V is TRBV6-8; 9 bases map to TRBD1. Germline V gene lookup returns CDR1 MNHGY and CDR2 SAAAGT. The CDR3 runs 15 residues. Trimming took 5 bases from V and 8 from J; bases not matched to a gene: 7. CDR3 DNA sequence: TGTGCCAGCAGTCGAGGGGACAGGGAATATTCACCCCTCCACTTT. Protein: CASSRGDREYSPLHF.

The sample holds one count of this clone. V gene TRBV6-8 combines with J gene TRBJ1-2; D remains ambiguous. This CDR3 is built from 14 residues. Trimming stripped 6 bases from V and 7 bases from J, with 18 bases between. Germline V lookup: CDR1 MNHGY, CDR2 SAAAGT. CDR3 amino acids: CASRERQVKGGYTF. The CDR3 DNA is TGTGCCAGCAGGGAACGCCAGGTTAAGGGTGGCTACACCTTC.

The chain combines TRBV6-8 with TRBJ2-7, with 10 positions matching TRBD1. V dropped 2 bases and J dropped 5; count of bases not matched to a gene: 0. The germline CDR1 and CDR2 sequences are MNHGY and SAAAGT. CDR3 length: 13 amino acids. The CDR3 spells CASSYGQGDEQYF. CDR3 in DNA: TGTGCCAGCAGTTACGGACAGGGGGACGAGCAGTACTTC.

The V gene is TRBV11-3, the J gene TRBJ2-1, with 8 bases matching TRBD1. This CDR3 is 15 amino acids long. Germline V gene data show CDR1 as SGHNT and CDR2 as YENEEA. J gave up 7 bases and V 5 bases, and 10 bases lay outside the gene matches. CDR3: CASSAGTGEWNEQFF. In nucleotides, the CDR3 is TGTGCCAGCAGCGCCGGGACAGGTGAGTGGAATGAGCAGTTCTTC.

This clone has just one count. The chain links TRBV5-1 to TRBJ1-1, with TRBD1 matching 8 bases. Germline V gene data show CDR1 as SGHRS and CDR2 as YFSETQ. The V and J ends lost 2 bases and 7 bases, in that order; junction bases with no gene match: 10. The CDR3 is 15 amino acids. Here the CDR3 DNA reads TGCGCCAGCAGCTTTTACCAGGGGGCCGGGGGTGAAGCTTTCTTT. Translation gives CASSFYQGAGGEAFF.

V usage is TRBV19 and J usage is TRBJ1-1, with D hard to call. Between the trimmed V and J ends, which lost 4 bases and 7 bases, there was a span of 7 bases. The length of the CDR3 is 11 residues. Germline CDR1 reads LNHDA; CDR2 reads SQIVND (reference sequence). CDR3 amino acids: CASSTQSEAFF. The CDR3 DNA sequence: TGTGCCAGTAGTACCCAGAGTGAAGCTTTCTTT.

This clone was found once. This sequence joins TRBV23-1 and TRBJ1-1; no clear D gene. TRBV23-1 is recorded as an ORF, its role being uncertain. The CDR3 is 18 residues long. Trimming took 0 bases from V and 2 from J, leaving 19 bases between them. CDR3 amino acids: CASSQSATDPEENTEAFF. The CDR3 bases are TGCGCCAGCAGTCAATCGGCGACCGACCCGGAGGAAAACACTGAAGCTTTCTTT.

The chain couples TRBV11-3 to TRBJ2-2; 10 positions agree with TRBD1. Germline lookup yields CDR1 SGHNT and CDR2 YENEEA. The CDR3 runs to 16 residues. The V gene end was trimmed by 4 bases and the J gene end by 2 bases; junction bases not matched to a gene: 4. DNA of the CDR3: TGTGCCAGCAGCTACCGACAGGGGGCAAACACCGGGGAGCTGTTTTTT. It is translated as CASSYRQGANTGELFF. The complete variable domain, with remaining parts taken from reference TRBV11-3 and TRBJ2-2, reads EAGVVQSPRYKIIEKKQPVAFWCNPISGHNTLYWYLQNLGQGPELLIRYENEEAVDDSQLPKDRFSAERLKGVDSTLKIQPAELGDSAVYLCASSYRQGANTGELFFGEGSRLTVL.

The genes are TRBV6-8 and TRBJ2-1; D is possibly TRBD2 (7 bases). This CDR3 is built from 15 residues. In germline, CDR1 is MNHGY, CDR2 SAAAGT. V lost 4 bases and J 2 bases, leaving 12 bases between the germline ends. The CDR3 bases are TGTGCCAGCAGTTGGGGCGGGGGCACCTACAATGAGCAGTTCTTC. This sequence encodes CASSWGGGTYNEQFF.

This clone was seen more than once but under ten times. This sequence joins TRBV11-3 and TRBJ2-3, with a weak D call TRBD2 (6 bases). The CDR3 extends over 18 amino acids. Germline lookup yields CDR1 SGHNT and CDR2 YENEEA. V lost 1 base, J lost 2 bases, and 19 bases lay in between. The CDR3 region has the DNA TGTGCCAGCAGCTTAGGAACCGAACCGGGACTGTTCACAGATACGCAGTATTTT. Protein product: CASSLGTEPGLFTDTQYF.

This chain connects TRBV6-8 to TRBJ2-2; D could derive from TRBD1 or TRBD2 (5 bases each). CDR3 length equals 14 residues. The germline gives CDR1 MNHGY, CDR2 SAAAGT. V was trimmed by 2 bases and J by 6 bases, leaving 10 bases between them. This chain's CDR3 is CASSYPTGPGELFF. The CDR3 DNA is TGTGCCAGCAGTTACCCGACGGGGCCCGGGGAGCTGTTTTTT.

The chain couples TRBV19 to TRBJ1-4, with a possible D match to TRBD1 (6 bases). The germline V gene encodes CDR1 LNHDA and CDR2 SQIVND (reference sequence). The CDR3 spans 13 residues. Trimming pared 6 bases from V and 4 bases from J, leaving 9 bases between. The CDR3 region is CASSDRFNEKLFF. The CDR3 DNA reads TGTGCCAGTAGCGACAGGTTTAATGAAAAACTGTTTTTT.

The CDR3, as DNA: TGCGCCAGCAGCTTGCTCGGGACGGGACCGAGCACAGATACGCAGTATTTT. It codes for CASSLLGTGPSTDTQYF. The chain recombines TRBV5-1 with TRBJ2-3; D is perhaps TRBD1 or TRBD2 (5 bases each). The CDR3 is 17 residues long. Trimming stripped 1 base from V and 0 bases from J, with 15 bases between. The V gene's germline CDR1 is SGHRS and CDR2 YFSETQ.

The gene calls are TRBV6-8 and TRBJ1-5; no firm D call. Germline-derived CDR1 and CDR2 are MNHGY and SAAAGT. Trimming shortened V by 8 bases and J by 0 bases, and 14 bases separated the two germline ends. The CDR3 consists of 15 residues. CDR3 protein: CASRIRVYSNQPQHF. The CDR3 DNA sequence: TGTGCCAGCCGTATAAGGGTTTATAGCAATCAGCCCCAGCATTTT.

V usage is TRBV6-8 and J usage is TRBJ1-3, with D possibly matching TRBD1 (5 bases). CDR3 length equals 14 residues. The ends were cut back, 5 bases at V and 0 bases at J, with 8 bases in the middle. CDR1 is MNHGY and CDR2 is SAAAGT in the germline V gene. The CDR3 DNA is TGTGCCAGCAGTGCAGGGAACTCTGGAAACACCATATATTTT. The encoded protein is CASSAGNSGNTIYF.

The CDR3 region is CASRTSGGQETQYF. CDR3 in DNA: TGTGCCAGCAGAACTAGCGGGGGGCAAGAGACCCAGTACTTC. The rearrangement links TRBV28 to TRBJ2-5; 12 nucleotides line up with TRBD2. The CDR3 runs to 14 residues. V lost 6 bases and J lost 2; bases outside the gene matches: 1. Germline-derived CDR1 and CDR2 are MDHEN and SYDVKM.

This sequence joins TRBV5-1 and TRBJ2-1; no clear D gene. V shed 0 bases and J shed 6 bases, with 13 bases lying between them. CDR3 length: 15 residues. Germline-derived CDR1 and CDR2 are SGHRS and YFSETQ. The CDR3 reads CASSLEPRRANEQFF. CDR3 nucleotides: TGCGCCAGCAGCTTGGAGCCACGACGGGCCAATGAGCAGTTCTTC.

The chain has TRBV14 and TRBJ1-4; 7 positions agree with TRBD1. Trimming took 5 bases from V and 3 from J; bases not matched to a gene: 9. The CDR3 contains 16 residues. Per germline, CDR1 SGHDN and CDR2 FVKESK. CDR3 nucleotide sequence: TGTGCCAGCAGCTCGGGAACAGGGGCGCCTAATGAAAAACTGTTTTTT. This codes for CASSSGTGAPNEKLFF. The whole variable domain, filled in from reference TRBV14 and TRBJ1-4, reads EAGVTQFPSHSVIEKGQTVTLRCDPISGHDNLYWYRRVMGKEIKFLLHFVKESKQDESGMPNNRFLAERTGGTYSTLKVQPAELEDSGVYFCASSSGTGAPNEKLFFGSGTQLSVL.

The genes are TRBV30 and TRBJ1-2; D remains ambiguous. The germline CDR1 and CDR2 sequences are GTSNPN and SVGIG (reference sequence). The V end lost 4 bases, the J end lost 4 bases, and 10 bases lay between the germline ends. The CDR3 runs 12 residues. The CDR3 here is CAWTTAGYGYTF. The CDR3 DNA follows: TGTGCCTGGACGACCGCCGGCTATGGCTACACCTTC.

The genes are TRBV19 and TRBJ1-1; TRBD1 matches at 7 bases. Germline lookup yields CDR1 LNHDA and CDR2 SQIVND (reference sequence). CDR3 length: 12 amino acids. The CDR3 bases are TGTGGCCACCTTCAGGGGGACACTGAAGCTTTCTTT. This translates into CGHLQGDTEAFF.

The V call is TRBV11-3, the J call TRBJ2-1, with D possibly being TRBD2 (6 bases). Deletions cut 3 bases from V and 7 bases from J, with 13 bases between. The CDR3 has 14 residues. Per germline, CDR1 SGHNT and CDR2 YENEEA. CDR3 sequence (DNA): TGTGCCAGCAGCTTGGAGGGACCCAGGAATGAGCAGTTCTTC. It is translated as CASSLEGPRNEQFF.

This clone has just a few counts. The chain uses TRBV6-8 and TRBJ1-1; 9 bases align to TRBD1. Unmatched junction bases numbered 2, after V lost 0 bases and J lost 0 bases. The CDR3 is made up of 16 amino acids. Germline CDR1 is MNHGY and CDR2 is SAAAGT. The CDR3 DNA reads as TGTGCCAGCAGTTACTCGCGACAGGGGGTGAACACTGAAGCTTTCTTT. This encodes CASSYSRQGVNTEAFF.

This clone is a singleton in its sample. The V call is TRBV6-8, the J call TRBJ1-5; D may be TRBD1 (5 bases). CDR1 MNHGY and CDR2 SAAAGT come from the germline V gene. The CDR3 is 14 residues long. The germline V and J ends were trimmed by 5 bases and 0 bases, with 8 bases remaining between them. CDR3 nucleotide sequence: TGTGCCAGCAGTACAGGACATAGCAATCAGCCCCAGCATTTT. Translated, it gives CASSTGHSNQPQHF.

The chain carries TRBV5-1 and TRBJ1-2; D is undetermined. Germline V lookup: CDR1 SGHRS, CDR2 YFSETQ. Trimming took off 0 bases at V and 5 bases at J, with 11 bases between the two ends. The CDR3 sequence is 14 residues long. The CDR3 DNA sequence: TGCGCCAGCAGCTTGGAAATTGCATCTTATGGCTACACCTTC. It translates to CASSLEIASYGYTF.

In its sample, this clone was seen a few times. The V gene is TRBV19, the J gene TRBJ1-1; D might be TRBD1 (6 bases). Looked up from germline, CDR1 is LNHDA and CDR2 is SQIVND (reference sequence). V lost 3 bases and J 0 bases, leaving 14 bases between the germline ends. The CDR3 totals 16 residues. The CDR3 DNA sequence: TGTGCCAGTAGTATTTCGACAGGATCCATGAACACTGAAGCTTTCTTT. It encodes CASSISTGSMNTEAFF.